The present T cell receptor (beta chain) was sequenced within a study of blood T cell repertoires in COVID-19. Libraries were prepared by immunoSEQ multiplex PCR; TCRdb keeps only in-frame clonotypes and omits some of them. The sample holds approximately 120,000 clones, 55% to 75% seen once. The CDR3 loop spans 15 amino acids. CDR1 is WSHSY, CDR2 SAAADI, per germline. With 3 bases clipped from V and 10 bases from J, the junction kept 13 bases outside the gene matches. This clone came up once. The sequencing sample was made of peripheral blood. This clonotype was obtained from a woman in her 70s with acute or convalescent COVID-19. V gene TRBV10-2 combines with J gene TRBJ1-1; 8 bases map to TRBD1. CDR3 region: CASSDGGQGAVRAFF. The CDR3 DNA reads TGCGCCAGCAGTGATGGAGGGCAGGGGGCGGTAAGAGCTTTCTTT.